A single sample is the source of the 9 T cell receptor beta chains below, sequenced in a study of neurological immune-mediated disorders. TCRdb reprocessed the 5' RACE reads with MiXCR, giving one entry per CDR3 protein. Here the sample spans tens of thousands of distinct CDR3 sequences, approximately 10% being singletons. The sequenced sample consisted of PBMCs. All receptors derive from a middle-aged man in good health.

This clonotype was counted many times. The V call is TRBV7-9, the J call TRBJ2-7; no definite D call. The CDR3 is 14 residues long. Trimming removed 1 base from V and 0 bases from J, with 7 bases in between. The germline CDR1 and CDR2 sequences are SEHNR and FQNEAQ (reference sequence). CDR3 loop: CASSLDGFSYEQYF. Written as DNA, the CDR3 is TGTGCCAGCAGCTTAGACGGGTTCTCCTACGAGCAGTACTTC.

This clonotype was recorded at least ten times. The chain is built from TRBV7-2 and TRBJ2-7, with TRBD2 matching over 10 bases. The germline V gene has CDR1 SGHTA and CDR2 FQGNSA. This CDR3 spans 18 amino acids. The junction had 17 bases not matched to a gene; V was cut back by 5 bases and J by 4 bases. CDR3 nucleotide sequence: TGTGCCAGCAGCCTAGTTCCCTCCTTGGGACTAGCGAGTTACGAGCAGTACTTC. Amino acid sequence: CASSLVPSLGLASYEQYF.

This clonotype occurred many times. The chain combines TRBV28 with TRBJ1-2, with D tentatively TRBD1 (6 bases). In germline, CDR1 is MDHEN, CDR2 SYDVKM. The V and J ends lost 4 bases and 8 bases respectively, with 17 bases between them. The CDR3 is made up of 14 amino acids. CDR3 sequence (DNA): TGTGCCAGCAGTTCGCCTAGGGGGACCGGAGGCTACACCTTC. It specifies CASSSPRGTGGYTF.

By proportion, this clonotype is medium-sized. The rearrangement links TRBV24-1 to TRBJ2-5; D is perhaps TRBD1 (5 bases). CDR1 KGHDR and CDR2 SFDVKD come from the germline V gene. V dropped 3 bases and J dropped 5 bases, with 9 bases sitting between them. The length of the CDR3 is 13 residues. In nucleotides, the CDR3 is TGTGCCACCAGTGATCCTAACAGGGAGACCCAGTACTTC. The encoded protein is CATSDPNRETQYF.

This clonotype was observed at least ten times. The CDR3 spells CASSLQTSSYNEQFF. DNA of the CDR3: TGTGCCAGCAGCTTACAGACTAGCTCCTACAATGAGCAGTTCTTC. The chain carries TRBV7-2 and TRBJ2-1, with D maybe TRBD2 (6 bases). Germline values: CDR1 SGHTA, CDR2 FQGNSA. With 2 bases removed from V and 0 bases from J, the gap between germline ends came to 8 bases. The CDR3 length is 15 residues.

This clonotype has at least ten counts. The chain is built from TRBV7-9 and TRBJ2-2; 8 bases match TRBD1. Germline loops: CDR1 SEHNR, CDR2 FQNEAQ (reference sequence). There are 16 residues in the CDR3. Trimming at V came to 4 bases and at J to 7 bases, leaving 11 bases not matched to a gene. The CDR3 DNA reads TGTGCCAGCAGCTCAGGCGCAGGGGGCTCTAACGGGGAGCTGTTTTTT. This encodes CASSSGAGGSNGELFF.

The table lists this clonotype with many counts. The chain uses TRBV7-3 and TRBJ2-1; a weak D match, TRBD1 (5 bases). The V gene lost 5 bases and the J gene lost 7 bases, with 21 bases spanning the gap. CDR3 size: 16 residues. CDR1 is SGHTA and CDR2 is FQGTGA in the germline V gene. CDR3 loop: CASSLQGAGMWNEQFF. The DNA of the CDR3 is TGTGCCAGCAGCCTTCAGGGTGCTGGGATGTGGAATGAGCAGTTCTTC.

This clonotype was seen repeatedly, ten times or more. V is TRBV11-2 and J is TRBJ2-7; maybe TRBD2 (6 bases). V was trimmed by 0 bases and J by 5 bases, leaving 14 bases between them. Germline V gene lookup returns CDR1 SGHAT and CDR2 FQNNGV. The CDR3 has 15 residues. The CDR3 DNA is TGTGCCAGCAGCTTAGATTGGCGGGATGCCCACGAGCAGTACTTC. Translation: CASSLDWRDAHEQYF.

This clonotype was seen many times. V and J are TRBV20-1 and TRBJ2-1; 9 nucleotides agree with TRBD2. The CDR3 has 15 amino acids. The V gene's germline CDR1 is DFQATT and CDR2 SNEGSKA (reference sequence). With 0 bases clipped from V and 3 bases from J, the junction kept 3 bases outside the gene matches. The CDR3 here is CSARERGGYYNEQFF. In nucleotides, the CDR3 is TGCAGTGCTAGAGAGCGGGGGGGCTACTACAATGAGCAGTTCTTC.